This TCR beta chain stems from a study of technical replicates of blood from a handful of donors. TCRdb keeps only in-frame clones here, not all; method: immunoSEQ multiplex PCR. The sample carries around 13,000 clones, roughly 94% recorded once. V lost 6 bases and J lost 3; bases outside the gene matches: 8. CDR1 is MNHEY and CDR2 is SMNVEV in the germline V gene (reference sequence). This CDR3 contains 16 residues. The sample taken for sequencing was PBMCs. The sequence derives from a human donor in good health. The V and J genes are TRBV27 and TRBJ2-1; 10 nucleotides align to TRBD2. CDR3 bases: TGTGCCAGCAGCACTCCTACTAGCGGGGTCTACAATGAGCAGTTCTTC. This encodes CASSTPTSGVYNEQFF.